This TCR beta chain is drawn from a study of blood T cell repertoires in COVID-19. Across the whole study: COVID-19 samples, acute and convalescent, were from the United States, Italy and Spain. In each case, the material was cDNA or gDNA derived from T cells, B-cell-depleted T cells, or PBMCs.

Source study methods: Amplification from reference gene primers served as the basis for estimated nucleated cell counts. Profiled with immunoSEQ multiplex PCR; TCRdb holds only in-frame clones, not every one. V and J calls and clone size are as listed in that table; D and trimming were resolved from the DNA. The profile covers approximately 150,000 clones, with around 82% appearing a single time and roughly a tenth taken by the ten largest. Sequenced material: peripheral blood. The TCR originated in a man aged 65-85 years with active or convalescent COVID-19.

The CDR3 nucleotides read TGTGCCAGCAGTGAAGTCCGGGTTAGGAACACTGAAGCTTTCTTT. It translates to CASSEVRVRNTEAFF. The rearrangement joins TRBV6-1 to TRBJ1-1, with D unresolved. From germline, CDR1 is MNHNS and CDR2 SASEGT. The V gene lost 1 base and the J gene lost 1 base, with 10 bases spanning the gap. This CDR3 region has 15 residues.